This T cell receptor (beta chain) was documented in a study of blood T cell repertoires in COVID-19 (dated by TCRdb to 2020 to 2021). As for the study more broadly: Samples from collaborators originated in the United States, Italy and Spain and spanned both the acute and convalescent phases of COVID-19. The prospective study material was composed of cDNA or gDNA derived from T cells, B-cell-depleted T cells, or PBMCs. The dataset comprised deeply sampled blood TCRbeta repertoires from subjects exposed to, actively infected with, or recovered from COVID-19. The repertoires were released in a freely available public database meant as a resource for research on the immune response to SARS-CoV-2. The samples were drawn from the first 160 participants of the ongoing ImmuneRACE study and from under 1,500 subjects provided by 6 global collaborators. The sample metadata nearly always contained a de-identified subject ID, COVID-19 status, age in years and sex. Where available, HLA class I and class II types were obtained from metadata supplied by the sample provider rather than from assay-based typing.

Each collaborating institution followed its own protocols to collect whole blood in K2EDTA tubes. For TCRbeta analysis, collaborator samples were shipped as frozen whole blood, as isolated PBMCs, or as DNA extracted from either sample type. CDR1 and CDR2 are read off the germline V gene as SNHLY and FYNNEI. V is pared back by 7 bases and J by 4 bases, with 7 bases lying between the germline termini. Inclusive of the bounding cysteine and phenylalanine, the CDR3 is 11 residues long. CDR3 DNA only is kept here, 33 bases in frame from base 1. TCRbeta CDR3 regions were amplified from genomic DNA using the immunoSEQ Assay, a bias-controlled multiplex PCR. The original pipeline was this. The number of nucleated cells in each sample was estimated by amplification of reference gene primers within the assay. Sequence reads were collapsed and filtered to measure the absolute abundance of every unique TCRbeta CDR3 rearrangement. For each sample, productive Simpson clonality was calculated by taking the square root of Simpson's diversity index across productive rearrangements. TCRdb provides this immuneACCESS table in a form limited to in-frame rearrangements. Some clones are lacking; in checked studies, under half of them reflect an unresolved V gene, and why the rest are absent is not known. The D gene and trimming were derived from the DNA, and the V and J assignments and clone size from that table. The sample table records about 300,000 clones; around 88% of these occur just once. The ten largest account for under 2% of the sample.

Comment on this clone: Its specific antigen is unknown. No base qualities exist here, and no much larger clone lies one base off it.

Study-wide findings and limitations: How much clinical and demographic metadata was included differed by source and by participant, and the metadata was provided uncurated.

This sequence originates from a woman aged 45 to 65 with acute or convalescent COVID-19. The chain employs TRBV2 and TRBJ2-5; the D region possibly corresponds to TRBD1 (6 bases align). The material sequenced was peripheral blood. The nucleotides are TGTGCCAGCACCAGGGGAGAGACCCAGTACTTC. Its protein product is CASTRGETQYF.